This TCR beta chain was captured in a study of prognosis after radiotherapy for stage I lung cancer. TCR beta CDR3 was amplified from genomic DNA by two-round multiplex PCR. Primers (each specific to one TRBV or TRBJ gene) were used in first-round PCR. TCRdb reprocessed the multiplex PCR reads with MiXCR, giving one entry per CDR3 protein. The sample has 27,000 or so distinct CDR3 sequences, around 38% seen once; the top ten hold more than 30%. This clonotype occurred many times. The CDR3 length is 12 residues. CDR1 is ENHRY and CDR2 is SYGVKD in the germline V gene. Trimming cost V 4 bases and J 6 bases, with 10 bases left between them.

The chain employs TRBV10-3 and TRBJ2-7; no clear D gene. The sequenced sample was PBMCs, obtained before or after stereotactic body radiation therapy (not recorded which). The TCR sequence derives from a donor aged 50 or older with non-small cell lung cancer. The CDR3 DNA is TGTGCCATCAGTGGGGGTGGAAGCGAGCAGTACTTC. Its protein is CAISGGGSEQYF.